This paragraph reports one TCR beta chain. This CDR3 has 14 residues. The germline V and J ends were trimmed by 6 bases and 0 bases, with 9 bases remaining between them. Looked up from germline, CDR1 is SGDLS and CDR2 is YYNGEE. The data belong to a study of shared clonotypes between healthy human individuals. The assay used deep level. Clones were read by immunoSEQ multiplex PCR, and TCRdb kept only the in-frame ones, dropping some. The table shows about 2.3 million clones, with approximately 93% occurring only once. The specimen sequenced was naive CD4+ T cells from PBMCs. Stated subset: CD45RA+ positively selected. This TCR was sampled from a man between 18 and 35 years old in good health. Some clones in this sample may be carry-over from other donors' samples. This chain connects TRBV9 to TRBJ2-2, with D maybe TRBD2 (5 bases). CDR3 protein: CASKEDPNTGELFF. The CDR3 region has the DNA TGTGCCAGCAAGGAGGACCCGAACACCGGGGAGCTGTTTTTT.